This T cell receptor beta chain was observed in a study of blood T cell repertoires in COVID-19. Study context: The United States, Italy and Spain supplied acute and convalescent COVID-19 samples.

Study processing details: From reference gene primer amplification, estimates of nucleated cell counts were derived. Profiling relied on immunoSEQ multiplex PCR, and the TCRdb table lists in-frame clones only, not all of them. The V and J calls and clone size were taken over from that table, and D and trimming were inferred from the DNA. The table records some 160,000 clones, around 88% of them present only once. CDR1 is SGHRS, CDR2 YFSETQ, per germline. The CDR3 covers 15 residues. V gave up 4 bases and J gave up 5 bases; unmatched junction bases: 7. The J gene is TRBJ2-2, the V gene TRBV5-1; 8 bases agree with TRBD2. The sample comprised peripheral blood. This sequence was found in a woman in her 70s who had recovered from COVID-19. This chain's CDR3 is CASSPGAGGTGELFF. The CDR3 DNA is TGCGCCAGCAGCCCGGGGGCGGGAGGAACCGGGGAGCTGTTTTTT.